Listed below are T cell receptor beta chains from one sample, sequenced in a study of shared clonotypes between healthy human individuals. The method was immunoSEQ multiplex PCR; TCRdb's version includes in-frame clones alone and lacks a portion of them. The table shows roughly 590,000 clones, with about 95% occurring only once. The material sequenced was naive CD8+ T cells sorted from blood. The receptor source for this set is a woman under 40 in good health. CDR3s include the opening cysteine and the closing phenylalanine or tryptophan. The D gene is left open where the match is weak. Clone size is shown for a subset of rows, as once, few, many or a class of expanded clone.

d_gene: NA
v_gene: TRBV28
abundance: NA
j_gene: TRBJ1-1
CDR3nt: TGTGCCAGCAGTTTACCTTCGGGAGAAATGAACACTGAAGCTTTCTTT
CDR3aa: CASSLPSGEMNTEAFF

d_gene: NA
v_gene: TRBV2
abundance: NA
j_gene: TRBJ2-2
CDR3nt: TGTGCCAGCAGTTTAGTTGGTGGGGAGCTGTTTTTT
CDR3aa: CASSLVGGELFF

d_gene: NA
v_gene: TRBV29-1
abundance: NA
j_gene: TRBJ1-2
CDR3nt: TGCAGCGTTGAAGCTGGAATACACCTCTATGGCTACACCTTC
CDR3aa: CSVEAGIHLYGYTF

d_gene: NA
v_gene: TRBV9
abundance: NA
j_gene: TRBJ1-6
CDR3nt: TGTGCCAGCAGCATAAGAATAAATTCACCCCTCCACTTT
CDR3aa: CASSIRINSPLHF

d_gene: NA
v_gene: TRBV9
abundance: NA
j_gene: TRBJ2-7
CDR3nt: TGTGCCAGCAGCGTAGGGGGCAGCTCCTACGAGCAGTACTTC
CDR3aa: CASSVGGSSYEQYF

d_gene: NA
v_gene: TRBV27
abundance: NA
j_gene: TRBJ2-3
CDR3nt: TGTGCCAGCAGTTCCGGACAGTCCACAGATACGCAGTATTTT
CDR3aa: CASSSGQSTDTQYF

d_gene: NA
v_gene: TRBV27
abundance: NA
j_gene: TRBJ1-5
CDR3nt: TGTGCCAGCAGTTTCCCCTATCAGCCCCAGCATTTT
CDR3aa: CASSFPYQPQHF

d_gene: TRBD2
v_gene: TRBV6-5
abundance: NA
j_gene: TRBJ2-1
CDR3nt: TGTGCCAGCAGTTACTTCGGCTTAGCGGGGTACAATGAGCAGTTCTTC
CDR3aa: CASSYFGLAGYNEQFF

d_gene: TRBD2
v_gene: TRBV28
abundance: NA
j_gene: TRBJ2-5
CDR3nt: TGTGCCAGCAGTTTATTACGGGAGGGGGAGACCCAGTACTTC
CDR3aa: CASSLLREGETQYF

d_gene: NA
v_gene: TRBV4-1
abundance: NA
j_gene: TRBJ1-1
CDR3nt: TGCGCCAGCAGCCAATTCGTCAGGGAGAACACTGAAGCTTTCTTT
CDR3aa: CASSQFVRENTEAFF

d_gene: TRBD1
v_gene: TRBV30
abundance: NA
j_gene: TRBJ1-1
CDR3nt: TGTGCCTGGACACTAGGGGTTACAGGGGCGGCCGGCACTGAAGCTTTCTTT
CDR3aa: CAWTLGVTGAAGTEAFF

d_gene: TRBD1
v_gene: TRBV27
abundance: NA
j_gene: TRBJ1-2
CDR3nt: TGTGCCACCCGGACAGGGCCCGATTCTAACTATGGCTACACCTTC
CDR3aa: CATRTGPDSNYGYTF

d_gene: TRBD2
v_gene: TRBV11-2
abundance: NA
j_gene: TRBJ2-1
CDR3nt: TGTGCCAGCAGCTCTGGACTAGCGGGACCCTCCTACAATGAGCAGTTCTTC
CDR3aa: CASSSGLAGPSYNEQFF

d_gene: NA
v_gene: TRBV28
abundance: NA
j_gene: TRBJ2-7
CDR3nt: TGTGCCAGCAGTCACCTTCCGGGGCGGGAGTACTTC
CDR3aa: CASSHLPGREYF

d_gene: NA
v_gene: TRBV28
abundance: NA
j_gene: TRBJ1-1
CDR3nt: TGTGCCAGCAGAGCCCCTGGCAAAAACACTGAAGCTTTCTTT
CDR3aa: CASRAPGKNTEAFF

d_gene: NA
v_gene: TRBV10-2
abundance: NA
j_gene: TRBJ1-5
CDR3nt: TGCGCCAGCAGTGACGGTAGCAATCAGCCCCAGCATTTT
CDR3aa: CASSDGSNQPQHF

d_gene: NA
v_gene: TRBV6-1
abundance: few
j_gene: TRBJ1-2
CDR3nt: TGTGCCAGCAGTGAAGCGGTGGTGCCAAACTATGGCTACACCTTC
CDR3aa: CASSEAVVPNYGYTF

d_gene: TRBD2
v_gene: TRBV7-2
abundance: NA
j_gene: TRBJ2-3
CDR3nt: TGTGCCAGCAGCCCGGGACTAGTTCTCCCAGATACGCAGTATTTT
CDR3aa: CASSPGLVLPDTQYF

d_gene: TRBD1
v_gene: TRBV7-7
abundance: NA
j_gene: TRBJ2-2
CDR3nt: TGTGCCAGCAGCTTGGGAGTAGGGACAGGGTCGACCGGGGAGCTGTTTTTT
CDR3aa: CASSLGVGTGSTGELFF

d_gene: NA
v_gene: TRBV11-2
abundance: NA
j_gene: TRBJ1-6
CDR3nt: TGTGCCAGCAGCTTAGCGTGGGGGGGAGAATCACCCCTCCACTTT
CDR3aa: CASSLAWGGESPLHF

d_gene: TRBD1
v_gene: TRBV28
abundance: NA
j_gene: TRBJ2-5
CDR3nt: TGTGCCAGCGCTAGAATAGGACAGGGGGAAGAGACCCAGTACTTC
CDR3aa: CASARIGQGEETQYF

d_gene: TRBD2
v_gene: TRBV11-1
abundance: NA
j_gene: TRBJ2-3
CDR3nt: TGTGCCAGCAGCTTAGGGGCTAGCGGGATATCAGATACGCAGTATTTT
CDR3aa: CASSLGASGISDTQYF

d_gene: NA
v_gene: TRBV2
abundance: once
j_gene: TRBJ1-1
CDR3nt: TGTGCCAGCAGTGCCGGACACGTGAACACTGAAGCTTTCTTT
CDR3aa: CASSAGHVNTEAFF

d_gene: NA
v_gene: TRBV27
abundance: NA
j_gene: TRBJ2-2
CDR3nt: TGTGCCAGCAGTCCCCATCCCGGGGAGCTGTTTTTT
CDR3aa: CASSPHPGELFF

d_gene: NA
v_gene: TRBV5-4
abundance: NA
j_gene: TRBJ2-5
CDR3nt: TGTGCCAGCAGCTTGGGGGTAGCGGAAGAGACCCAGTACTTC
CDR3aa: CASSLGVAEETQYF

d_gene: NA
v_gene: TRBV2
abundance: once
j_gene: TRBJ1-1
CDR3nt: TGTGCCAGCAGTGTTGGCGTGAACACTGAAGCTTTCTTT
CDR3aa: CASSVGVNTEAFF

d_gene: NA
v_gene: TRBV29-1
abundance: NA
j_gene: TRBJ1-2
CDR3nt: TGCAGCGTGGCCCCCCTGGAGGGGTTGGACTATGGCTACACCTTC
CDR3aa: CSVAPLEGLDYGYTF

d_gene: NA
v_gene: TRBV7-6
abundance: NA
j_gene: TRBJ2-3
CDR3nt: TGTGCCAGCAGCTCCAGGGGCTGGGCAGATACGCAGTATTTT
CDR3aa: CASSSRGWADTQYF

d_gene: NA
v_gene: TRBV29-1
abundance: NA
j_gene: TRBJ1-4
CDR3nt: TGCAGCGTTGATCACCCCTGGCGGGCAGGGAATGAAAAACTGTTTTTT
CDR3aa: CSVDHPWRAGNEKLFF

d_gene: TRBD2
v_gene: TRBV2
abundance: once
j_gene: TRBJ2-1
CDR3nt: TGTGCCAGCAGTGAAATAGCTAGCGGGAGGTTCTACAATGAGCAGTTCTTC
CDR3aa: CASSEIASGRFYNEQFF

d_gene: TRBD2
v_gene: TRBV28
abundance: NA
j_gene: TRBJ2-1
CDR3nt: TGTGCCAGCAGTGCCGGGACTAGCTCCTACAATGAGCAGTTCTTC
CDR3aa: CASSAGTSSYNEQFF

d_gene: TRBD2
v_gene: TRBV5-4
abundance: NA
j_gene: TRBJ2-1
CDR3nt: TGTGCCAGCAGCTCGCGGGAGTACAATGAGCAGTTCTTC
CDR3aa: CASSSREYNEQFF

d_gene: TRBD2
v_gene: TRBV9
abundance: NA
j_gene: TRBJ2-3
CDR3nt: TGTGCCAGCAGCCCCTCGACGGGACTAGCGGGAGGGCCTGGATTCACAGATACGCAGTATTTT
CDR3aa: CASSPSTGLAGGPGFTDTQYF

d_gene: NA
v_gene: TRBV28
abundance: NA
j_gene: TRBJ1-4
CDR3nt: TGTGCCAGCAGTTTCTTCGGTTTCGAAAAACTGTTTTTT
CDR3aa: CASSFFGFEKLFF

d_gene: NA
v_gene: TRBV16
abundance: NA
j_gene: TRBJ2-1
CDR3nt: TGTGCCAGCAGCCCCCCTGGGGTAAGGGAAACCTACAATGAGCAGTTCTTC
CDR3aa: CASSPPGVRETYNEQFF

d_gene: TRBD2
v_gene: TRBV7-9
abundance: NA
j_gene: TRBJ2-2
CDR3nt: TGTGCCAGCAGCACTAGCGGGGTAAACACCGGGGAGCTGTTTTTT
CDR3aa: CASSTSGVNTGELFF

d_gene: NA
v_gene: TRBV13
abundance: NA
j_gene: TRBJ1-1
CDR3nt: TGTGCCAGCAGCGCCGGGGGTACCTTGAACACTGAAGCTTTCTTT
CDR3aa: CASSAGGTLNTEAFF

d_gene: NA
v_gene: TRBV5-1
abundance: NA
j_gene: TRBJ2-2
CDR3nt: TGCGCCAGCAGCTTGTCTTCCGGAACCGGGGAGCTGTTTTTT
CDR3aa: CASSLSSGTGELFF

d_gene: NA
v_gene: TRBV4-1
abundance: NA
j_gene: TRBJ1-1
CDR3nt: TGCGCCAGCAGCCCCAGGGTGAACACTGAAGCTTTCTTT
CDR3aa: CASSPRVNTEAFF

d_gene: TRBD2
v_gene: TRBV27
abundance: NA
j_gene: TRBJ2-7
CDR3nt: TGTGCCAGCAGTTTGACTAGCGGGATGTACGAGCAGTACTTC
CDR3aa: CASSLTSGMYEQYF

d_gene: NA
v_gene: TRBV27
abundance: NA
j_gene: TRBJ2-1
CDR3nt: TGTGCCAGCAGTTTGGACCTAGGGGGGACCAATGAGCAGTTCTTC
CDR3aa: CASSLDLGGTNEQFF

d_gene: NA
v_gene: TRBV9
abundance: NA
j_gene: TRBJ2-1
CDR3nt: TGTGCCAGCAGCGAGAGCGGGACAGCGGGCAATGAGCAGTTCTTC
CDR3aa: CASSESGTAGNEQFF

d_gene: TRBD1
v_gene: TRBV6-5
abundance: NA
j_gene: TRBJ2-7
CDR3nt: TGTGCCAGCAGTTACCCGGACAGGGCGGGCTCCTACGAGCAGTACTTC
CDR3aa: CASSYPDRAGSYEQYF

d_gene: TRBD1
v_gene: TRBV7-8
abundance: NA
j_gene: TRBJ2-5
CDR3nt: TGTGCCAGCAGCTTAGAGGACAGGGAGGTCGAGACCCAGTACTTC
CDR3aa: CASSLEDREVETQYF

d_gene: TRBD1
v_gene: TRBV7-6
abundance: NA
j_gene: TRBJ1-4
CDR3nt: TGTGCCAGCAGCTTAGTAAGAGGACAGGCTGAAAAACTGTTTTTT
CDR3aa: CASSLVRGQAEKLFF

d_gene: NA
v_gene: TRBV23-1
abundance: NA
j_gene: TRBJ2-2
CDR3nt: TGCGCCGCGAGGGCAGGGTTGAGGGAGCTGTTTTTT
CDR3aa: CAARAGLRELFF

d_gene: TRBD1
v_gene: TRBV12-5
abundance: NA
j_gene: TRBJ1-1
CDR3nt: TGTGCTAGTGGTTTGGTACCCTCTCGGGACAGGGGGCTACGGGACACTGAAGCTTTCTTT
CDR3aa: CASGLVPSRDRGLRDTEAFF

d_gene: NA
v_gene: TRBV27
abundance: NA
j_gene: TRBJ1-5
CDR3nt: TGTGCCAGCAGATCACAAGAGGACTTAGATAGCAATCAGCCCCAGCATTTT
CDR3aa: CASRSQEDLDSNQPQHF

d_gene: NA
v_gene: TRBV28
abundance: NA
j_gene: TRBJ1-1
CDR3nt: TGTGCCAGCAGTTTTCAAGGGAGCACTGAAGCTTTCTTT
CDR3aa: CASSFQGSTEAFF

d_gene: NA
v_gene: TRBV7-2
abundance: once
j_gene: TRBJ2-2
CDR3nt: TGTGCCAGCAGCTCCACGCTCAGGGGATCAGCCACCGGGGAGCTGTTTTTT
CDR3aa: CASSSTLRGSATGELFF

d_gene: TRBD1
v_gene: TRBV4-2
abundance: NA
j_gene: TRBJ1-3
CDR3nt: TGTGCCAGCAGCTTGGAGGGGACAGCCTCTGGAAACACCATATATTTT
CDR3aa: CASSLEGTASGNTIYF

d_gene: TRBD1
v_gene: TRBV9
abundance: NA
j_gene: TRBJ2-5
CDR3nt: TGTGCCAGCAGCGTAGGGGGACAGGGGTCCGGGGAGACCCAGTACTTC
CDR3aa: CASSVGGQGSGETQYF